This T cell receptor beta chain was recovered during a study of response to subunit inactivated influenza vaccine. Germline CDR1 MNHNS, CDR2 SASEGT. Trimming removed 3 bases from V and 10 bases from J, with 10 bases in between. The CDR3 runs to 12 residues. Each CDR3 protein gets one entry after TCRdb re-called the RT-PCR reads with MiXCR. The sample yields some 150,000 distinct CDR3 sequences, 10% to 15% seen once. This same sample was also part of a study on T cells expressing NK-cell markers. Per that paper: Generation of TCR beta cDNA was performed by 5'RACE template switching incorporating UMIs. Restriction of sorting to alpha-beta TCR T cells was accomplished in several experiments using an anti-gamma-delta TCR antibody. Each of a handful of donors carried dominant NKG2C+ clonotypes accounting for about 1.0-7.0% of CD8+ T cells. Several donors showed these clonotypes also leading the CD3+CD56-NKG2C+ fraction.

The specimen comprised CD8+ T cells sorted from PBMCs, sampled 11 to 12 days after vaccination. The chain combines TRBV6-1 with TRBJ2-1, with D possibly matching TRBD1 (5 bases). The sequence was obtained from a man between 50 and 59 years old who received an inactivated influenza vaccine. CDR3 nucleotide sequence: TGTGCCAGCAGTGATGGGGCAGGAGAGCAGTTCTTC. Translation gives CASSDGAGEQFF.